This record concerns one TCR beta chain sequence. Antigen specificity is unknown. Assay: immunoSEQ multiplex PCR; the TCRdb copy retains only in-frame clones and omits some. This table has about 2.3 million clones, about 90% appearing once. The entry originates in a study of shared clonotypes between healthy human individuals. Study in general: Researchers drew samples from two women and a few men aged 18 to 49. Study results and caveats: With few donors, the genetic and exposure-history diversity represented was limited. Blood was the sole source, and tissue repertoires probably differ. It was expected that sequencing depth would affect clonotype sharing among donors.

The CDR3 runs 14 residues. Germline trimming cut 3 bases from V and 6 bases from J; bases unmatched to any gene: 9. The germline gives CDR1 GTSNPN, CDR2 SVGIG (reference sequence). The V and J genes are TRBV30 and TRBJ2-7; 9 bases fit TRBD1. Sequenced: naive CD4+ T cells from PBMCs. The subset denotes: CD45RA+ positively selected. The source is a man aged 18 to 30 in good health. Some clones in this sample may be carry-over from other donors' samples. Written as DNA, the CDR3 is TGTGCCTGGAGGCTACAGGGGGCGCCGGGCGAGCAGTACTTC. Translated: CAWRLQGAPGEQYF.